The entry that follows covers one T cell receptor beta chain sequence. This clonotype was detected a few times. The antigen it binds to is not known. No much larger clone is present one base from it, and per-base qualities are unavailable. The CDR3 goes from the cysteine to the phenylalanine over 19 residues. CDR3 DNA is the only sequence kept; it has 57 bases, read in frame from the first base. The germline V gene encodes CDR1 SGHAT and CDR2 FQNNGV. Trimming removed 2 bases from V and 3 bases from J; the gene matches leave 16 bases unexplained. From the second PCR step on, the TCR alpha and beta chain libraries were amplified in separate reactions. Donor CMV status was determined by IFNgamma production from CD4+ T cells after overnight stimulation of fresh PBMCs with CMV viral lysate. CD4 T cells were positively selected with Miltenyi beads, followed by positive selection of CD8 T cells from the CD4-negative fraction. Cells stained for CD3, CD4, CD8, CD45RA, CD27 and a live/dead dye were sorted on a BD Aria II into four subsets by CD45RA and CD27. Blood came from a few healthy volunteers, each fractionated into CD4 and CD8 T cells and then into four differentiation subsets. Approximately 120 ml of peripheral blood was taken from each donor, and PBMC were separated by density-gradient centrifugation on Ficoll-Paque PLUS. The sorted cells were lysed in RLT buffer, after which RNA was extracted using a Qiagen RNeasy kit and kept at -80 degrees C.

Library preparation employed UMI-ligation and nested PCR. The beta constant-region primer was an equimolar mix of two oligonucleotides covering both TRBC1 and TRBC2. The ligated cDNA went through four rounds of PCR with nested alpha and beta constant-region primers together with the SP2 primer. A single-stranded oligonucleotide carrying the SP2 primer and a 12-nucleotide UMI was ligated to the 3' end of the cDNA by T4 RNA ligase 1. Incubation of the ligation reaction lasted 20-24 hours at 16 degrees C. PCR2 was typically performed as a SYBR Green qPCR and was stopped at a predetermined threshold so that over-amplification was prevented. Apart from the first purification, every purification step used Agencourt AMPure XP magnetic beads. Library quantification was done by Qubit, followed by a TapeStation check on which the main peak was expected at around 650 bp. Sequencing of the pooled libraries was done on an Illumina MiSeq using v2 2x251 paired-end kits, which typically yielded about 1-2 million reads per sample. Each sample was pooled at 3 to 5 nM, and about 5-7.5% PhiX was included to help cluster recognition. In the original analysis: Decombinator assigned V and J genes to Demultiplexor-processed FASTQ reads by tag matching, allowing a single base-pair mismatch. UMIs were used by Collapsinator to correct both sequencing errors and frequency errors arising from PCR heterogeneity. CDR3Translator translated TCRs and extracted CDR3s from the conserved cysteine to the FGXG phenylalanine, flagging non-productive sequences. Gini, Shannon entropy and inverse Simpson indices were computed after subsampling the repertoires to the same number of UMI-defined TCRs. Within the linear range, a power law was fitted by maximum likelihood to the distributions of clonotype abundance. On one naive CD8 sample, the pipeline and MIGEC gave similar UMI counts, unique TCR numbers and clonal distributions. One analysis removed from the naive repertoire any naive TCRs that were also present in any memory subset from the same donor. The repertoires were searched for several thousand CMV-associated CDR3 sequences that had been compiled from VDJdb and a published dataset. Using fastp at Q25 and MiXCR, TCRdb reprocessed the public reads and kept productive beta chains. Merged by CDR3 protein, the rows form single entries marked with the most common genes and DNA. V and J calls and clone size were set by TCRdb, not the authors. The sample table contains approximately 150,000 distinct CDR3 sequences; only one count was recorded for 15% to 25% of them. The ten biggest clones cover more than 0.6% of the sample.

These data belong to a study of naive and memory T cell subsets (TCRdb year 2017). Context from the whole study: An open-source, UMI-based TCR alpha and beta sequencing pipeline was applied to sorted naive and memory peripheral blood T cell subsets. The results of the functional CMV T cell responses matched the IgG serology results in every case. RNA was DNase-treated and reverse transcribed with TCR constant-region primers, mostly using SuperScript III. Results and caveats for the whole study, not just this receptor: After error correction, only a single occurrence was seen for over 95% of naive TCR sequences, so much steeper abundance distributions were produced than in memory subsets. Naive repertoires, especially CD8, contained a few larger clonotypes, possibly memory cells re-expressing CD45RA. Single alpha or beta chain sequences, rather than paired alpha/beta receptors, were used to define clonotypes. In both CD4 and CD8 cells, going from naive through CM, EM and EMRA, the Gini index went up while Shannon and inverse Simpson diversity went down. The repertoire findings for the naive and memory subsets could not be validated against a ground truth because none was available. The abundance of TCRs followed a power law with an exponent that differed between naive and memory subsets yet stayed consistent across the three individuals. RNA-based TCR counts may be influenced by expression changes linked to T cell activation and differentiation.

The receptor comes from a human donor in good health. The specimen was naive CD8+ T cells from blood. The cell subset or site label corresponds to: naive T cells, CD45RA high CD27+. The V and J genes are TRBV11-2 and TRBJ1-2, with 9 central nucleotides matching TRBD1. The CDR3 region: CASSLLLGQGSSVDYGYTF. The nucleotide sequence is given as TGTGCCAGCAGCTTATTGCTGGGACAGGGATCTTCCGTTGACTATGGCTACACCTTC.